The 8 T cell receptor beta chains below all came from one sample that was sequenced in a study of cytomegalovirus exposure and HLA in healthy donors. The primer mix had 60 Vbeta and 13 Jbeta primers. Assay used: immunoSEQ multiplex PCR; TCRdb lists only in-frame clones, some missing. The table has 200,000 to 250,000 clones, 85% seen once. Sequencing used PBMCs. Receptors originate from a human donor in good health.

The rearrangement uses TRBV5-8 and TRBJ1-5; possible D gene TRBD1, 6 bases. This CDR3 is 17 amino acids long. Trimming removed 3 bases at V and 5 bases at J, with 21 bases between. The germline gives CDR1 SGHTS, CDR2 YDEGEE. CDR3 in DNA: TGTGCCAGCAGCTGGACCCGGACAGTTCAAGTTTATCAGCCCCAGCATTTT. Translated, it gives CASSWTRTVQVYQPQHF. The variable domain in full, completed from reference TRBV5-8 and TRBJ1-5, reads EAGVTQSPTHLIKTRGQQATLRCSPISGHTSVYWYQQALGLGLQFLLWYDEGEERNRGNFPPRFSGRQFPNYSSELNVNALELEDSALYLCASSWTRTVQVYQPQHFGDGTRLSIL.

This clone was recorded once. This chain connects TRBV7-2 to TRBJ2-1; TRBD2 might be the D (7 bases). The CDR3 extends over 18 amino acids. Between the trimmed V and J ends, which lost 5 bases and 5 bases, there was a span of 25 bases. Germline CDR1 SGHTA, CDR2 FQGNSA. CDR3 region: CASSPRGAAGVGDNEQFF. The DNA of the CDR3 is TGTGCCAGCAGCCCGAGGGGGGCGGCGGGAGTTGGGGACAATGAGCAGTTCTTC.

V and J are TRBV6-1 and TRBJ1-1, with TRBD1 as a possible D gene (6 bases). V lost 0 bases and J lost 5, with 19 bases in between. CDR1 MNHNS and CDR2 SASEGT come from the germline V gene. CDR3 length: 17 residues. The chain's CDR3 is CASSEAQRRRGGTEAFF. For the CDR3, the DNA is TGTGCCAGCAGTGAAGCCCAAAGAAGAAGGGGGGGGACTGAAGCTTTCTTT.

The chain links TRBV5-1 to TRBJ2-5; possibly TRBD1 for D (5 bases). Trimming pared 0 bases from V and 5 bases from J, leaving 11 bases between. The V gene's germline CDR1 is SGHRS and CDR2 YFSETQ. This CDR3 is 14 amino acids long. The DNA for the CDR3 is TGCGCCAGCAGCTTGGCGGGCAGGGCGGAGACCCAGTACTTC. Protein product: CASSLAGRAETQYF.

The rearrangement links TRBV6-4 to TRBJ2-1, with 10 bases matching TRBD1. Unmatched junction bases numbered 11, after V lost 2 bases and J lost 7 bases. The germline V gene has CDR1 MRHNA and CDR2 SNTAGT. The CDR3 totals 17 residues. The chain's CDR3 is CASSDVWSGTGDNEQFF. CDR3 bases: TGTGCCAGCAGTGACGTTTGGTCGGGGACAGGGGATAATGAGCAGTTCTTC.

This clone showed up just a few times. J is TRBJ2-7 and V is TRBV6-1; no clear D gene. Trimming took off 7 bases at V and 2 bases at J, with 18 bases between the two ends. Germline V gene lookup returns CDR1 MNHNS and CDR2 SASEGT. This CDR3 is built from 15 residues. The CDR3 DNA reads as TGTGCCAGCAACCCAACTGCCGATGCCGCCTACGAGCAGTACTTC. Translated: CASNPTADAAYEQYF.

The chain employs TRBV11-1 and TRBJ1-1; D not certain. The CDR3 has 16 amino acids. V lost 0 bases and J lost 1, with 12 bases in between. Germline V gene data show CDR1 as SGHAT and CDR2 as FQDESV (reference sequence). CDR3 protein: CASSLAPHGGNTEAFF. The CDR3 DNA reads TGTGCCAGCAGCTTAGCCCCTCATGGAGGGAACACTGAAGCTTTCTTT.

This CDR3 is CASSLAQGSYGYTF. Here the CDR3 DNA reads TGTGCCAGCAGCTTAGCCCAGGGTAGCTATGGCTACACCTTC. The V gene is TRBV11-1, the J gene TRBJ1-2; D is perhaps TRBD1 (5 bases). Germline V CDR1 and CDR2: SGHAT, FQDESV (reference sequence). Trimming left V 0 bases short and J 4 bases short, with 9 bases between. The length of the CDR3 is 14 residues.